Here is one TCR beta chain with its context. Its antigen remains unidentified. The CDR3 is 14 residues long. The ends were cut back, 3 bases at V and 1 base at J, with 7 bases in the middle. Per germline, CDR1 SGHRS and CDR2 YFSETQ. Since all of the isolated RNA was reverse transcribed, expressed TCRB transcripts were what got sequenced. Generated by immunoSEQ multiplex PCR, the TCRdb table keeps only in-frame clones and is missing some. Of some 350,000 clones detected, over 8.5% appear once; the ten largest clones hold over 0.45%. This entry is derived from a study of beta chain features in type 1 diabetes. The study's findings and limits: There was a moderate but significant shortening of TCRB CDR3s in all four CD4+ subsets of Type 1 diabetes patients.

Sequencing was carried out using central memory CD4+ T cells from blood. This receptor was identified in a man aged 25-40 years with type 1 diabetes. The chain recombines TRBV5-1 with TRBJ2-2, with D possibly matching TRBD1 (5 bases). In DNA form, the CDR3 reads TGCGCCAGCAGCTCCACAGGGAACACCGGGGAGCTGTTTTTT. As protein: CASSSTGNTGELFF.